The 14 T cell receptor beta chains in this list originate from one sample, sequenced in a study of T cells after yellow fever vaccination. TCRdb reprocessed the 5' RACE reads via MiXCR and lists one record per CDR3 protein. The table shows 500,000 to 650,000 distinct CDR3 sequences, with 17% occurring only once. The source was PBMCs, collected around 5 days after the first yellow fever vaccination. The receptors here all came from a man aged 18-30 years who received the YFV17D yellow fever vaccine.

In its sample, this clonotype was seen many times. The rearrangement links TRBV9 to TRBJ1-5; D possibly corresponds to TRBD1 (5 bases). The CDR3 spans 13 residues. V dropped 7 bases and J dropped 3 bases, with 11 bases sitting between them. Germline V lookup: CDR1 SGDLS, CDR2 YYNGEE. The CDR3 sequence is CASGKGLNQPQHF. The CDR3 coding sequence is TGTGCCAGCGGGAAGGGGCTCAATCAGCCCCAGCATTTT.

This clonotype was observed a few times. The gene calls are TRBV2 and TRBJ2-5; 7 nucleotides match TRBD2. The germline gives CDR1 SNHLY, CDR2 FYNNEI. The junction had 6 bases not matched to a gene; V was cut back by 7 bases and J by 1 base. The CDR3 runs 14 residues. This chain's CDR3 is CASILRGIQETQYF. The CDR3 coding sequence is TGTGCCAGCATTCTGCGGGGGATCCAAGAGACCCAGTACTTC.

The sample holds a few counts of this clonotype. The chain recombines TRBV6-9 with TRBJ2-7; D may be TRBD2 (5 bases). The CDR3 totals 13 residues. CDR1 is MNHGY and CDR2 is SVAAGI in the germline V gene. V lost 11 bases and J 4 bases, leaving 18 bases between the germline ends. The CDR3 protein is CADYAGFRYEQYV. In DNA form, the CDR3 reads TGTGCCGACTACGCCGGGTTTAGGTACGAGCAGTACGTC.

This clonotype was detected ten times or more. The chain recombines TRBV7-3 with TRBJ2-1; 9 bases are a match to TRBD1. CDR1 and CDR2 (germline): SGHTA, FQGTGA. V lost 5 bases, J lost 5 bases, and 1 base stayed unmatched. The CDR3 length is 13 residues. CDR3 coding DNA: TGTGCCAGCAGCCGGACAGGGGACAATGAGCAGTTCTTC. This encodes CASSRTGDNEQFF.

This clonotype was seen a handful of times. The chain carries TRBV20-1 and TRBJ2-5, with D possibly matching TRBD1 (6 bases). Germline lookup yields CDR1 DFQATT and CDR2 SNEGSKA (reference sequence). The V end lost 1 base, the J end lost 5 bases, and 11 bases lay between the germline ends. This CDR3 is 13 amino acids long. The CDR3 spells CSARVTGVETQYF. The CDR3, as DNA: TGCAGTGCTAGAGTGACAGGCGTCGAGACCCAGTACTTC.

This clonotype was seen a handful of times. The rearrangement joins TRBV5-6 to TRBJ2-3; TRBD2 aligns across 10 bases. V was pared by 4 bases and J by 2 bases, with 4 bases of the junction left unmatched. Per germline, CDR1 SGHDT and CDR2 YYEEEE. The CDR3 is 15 residues long. The CDR3 DNA sequence: TGTGCCAGCAGCGAAGCGGGGGGGCCCACAGATACGCAGTATTTT. Residues: CASSEAGGPTDTQYF. The full variable domain, completed using reference TRBV5-6 and TRBJ2-3, is DAGVTQSPTHLIKTRGQQVTLRCSPKSGHDTVSWYQQALGQGPQFIFQYYEEEERQRGNFPDRFSGHQFPNYSSELNVNALLLGDSALYLCASSEAGGPTDTQYFGPGTRLTVL.

The V gene is TRBV21-1, the J gene TRBJ2-3; TRBD2, as called in the table, went unchecked against the DNA. TRBV21-1 is listed as a pseudogene. The CDR3 covers 20 residues. The DNA for the CDR3 is TGTGCCAGCAGCAAAGCGCCGGGATTAATTACAATAACTAGCACAGATACGCAGTATTTT. The encoded protein is CASSKAPGLITITSTDTQYF.

This chain joins TRBV20-1 and TRBJ2-7; TRBD2 agrees at 10 bases. Germline trimming cut 6 bases from V and 2 bases from J; bases unmatched to any gene: 4. This CDR3 comprises 13 residues. Germline values: CDR1 DFQATT, CDR2 SNEGSKA (reference sequence). The CDR3 DNA reads as TGCAGTGCCAGACTAGCGGGTGCCTACGAGCAGTACGTC. It encodes CSARLAGAYEQYV.

This clonotype has a handful of counts. This chain uses TRBV7-8 with TRBJ2-1, with TRBD1 matching over 9 bases. This CDR3 contains 15 residues. V was clipped by 5 bases and J by 9 bases; unmatched bases: 11. Germline V gives CDR1 SGHVS, CDR2 FQNEAQ. CDR3 sequence: CASSARGTGLGEQFF. DNA for the CDR3: TGTGCCAGCAGCGCCCGGGGGACAGGGCTAGGTGAGCAGTTCTTC.

V usage is TRBV3-1 and J usage is TRBJ2-1; 12 bases are shared with TRBD2. The CDR3 runs to 17 residues. Germline V gene data show CDR1 as LGHDT and CDR2 as YNNKEL (reference sequence). Trimming cost V 5 bases and J 3 bases; bases outside gene matches: 8. The CDR3 DNA reads as TGTGCCAGCAGCACAACTAGCGGGGGGTCTCTCTACAATGAGCAGTTCTTC. This gives the protein CASSTTSGGSLYNEQFF.

This clonotype occurred a few times. The chain links TRBV9 to TRBJ2-5, with 8 bases aligning to TRBD2. The V segment lost 1 base and the J segment 5 bases; nucleotides outside the gene matches: 19. The germline gives CDR1 SGDLS, CDR2 YYNGEE. The CDR3 is 19 amino acids. The CDR3 spells CASSVNPSWDSGDLETQYF. The DNA for the CDR3 is TGTGCCAGCAGCGTAAACCCCTCGTGGGATAGCGGGGACCTCGAGACCCAGTACTTC.

V usage is TRBV6-6 and J usage is TRBJ1-4; 9 bases map to TRBD1. The germline V gene has CDR1 MNHNY and CDR2 SVGAGI (reference sequence). This CDR3 spans 11 amino acids. Unmatched junction bases numbered 7, after V lost 6 bases and J lost 17 bases. CDR3 in DNA: TGTGCCAGCAGGGGGGACAGGGATTATTTTTTT. This sequence encodes CASRGDRDYFF.

This clonotype has ten or more counts. This chain joins TRBV7-2 and TRBJ2-5; possibly TRBD2 for D (5 bases). Trimming removed 6 bases at V and 4 bases at J, with 15 bases between. This CDR3 has 14 residues. Germline V lookup: CDR1 SGHTA, CDR2 FQGNSA. The DNA for the CDR3 is TGTGCCAGCAGTCCAGGACTCCTCCGAGAGACCCAGTACTTC. This sequence encodes CASSPGLLRETQYF.

At least ten counts were recorded for this clonotype. This chain uses TRBV7-9 with TRBJ1-6, with D tentatively TRBD1 (5 bases). Trimming stripped 1 base from V and 9 bases from J, with 7 bases between. Germline CDR1 reads SEHNR; CDR2 reads FQNEAQ (reference sequence). The CDR3 runs 13 residues. CDR3 residues: CASSLGDLSPLHF. CDR3 in DNA: TGTGCCAGCAGCTTAGGGGACCTTTCACCCCTCCACTTT.